A single T cell receptor (beta chain) is shown here with its context. Its antigen target is currently unknown. Base qualities were left out, and no much larger clone turns up one base away. The same CDR3 is also encoded by other DNA sequences in this sample. The immunoSEQ Assay, a bias-controlled multiplex PCR, was used to amplify TCRbeta CDR3 regions from genomic DNA. The source study handled its data this way. The number of nucleated cells in each sample was estimated by amplification of reference gene primers within the assay. To quantify the absolute abundance of each unique TCRbeta CDR3 rearrangement, sequence reads were collapsed and filtered. For each sample, productive Simpson clonality was calculated by taking the square root of Simpson's diversity index across productive rearrangements. In its TCRdb copy, this immuneACCESS table keeps in-frame sequences only and misses some clones. Where compared with another copy, unresolved V genes explain less than half of these, and the others have no known cause. V, J and clone size reflect that table, while D and trimming were determined from the DNA. Recorded for this sample are some 170,000 clones; about 85% of them occurred a single time. Clones ranked in the top ten supply about 1% of the sample.

The CDR3 sequence holds 15 residues, the cysteine and phenylalanine included. Only the CDR3 portion is preserved as DNA: 45 bases, with reading frame beginning at the first base. Trimming takes 2 bases off V and 6 bases off J; junction bases not matched to a gene: 9. CDR1 and CDR2 were assigned from the germline V gene as SGHDT and YYEEEE. The collaborating institutions used their own protocols to collect whole blood in K2EDTA tubes. For TCRbeta analysis, collaborators shipped samples in one of three forms: frozen whole blood, isolated PBMCs, or DNA extracted from either of those sample types. The sample comes from a study of blood T cell repertoires in COVID-19 (dated by TCRdb to between 2020 and 2021). Background on the whole study: Samples covering the acute and convalescent phases of COVID-19 were provided by collaborators in the United States, Italy and Spain. The prospective study material was composed of cDNA or gDNA derived from T cells, B-cell-depleted T cells, or PBMCs. Deeply sampled blood TCRbeta repertoires from subjects exposed to, actively infected with, or recovered from COVID-19 were included in the dataset. The repertoires were released in a freely available public database intended as a resource for research on the immune response to SARS-CoV-2. The samples were drawn from two sources: the first 160 participants of the ongoing ImmuneRACE study, and 950 to 1,500 subjects contributed by 6 global collaborators. A de-identified subject ID, COVID-19 status, age in years and sex were almost always included in the sample metadata. Where available, HLA class I and class II types were taken from metadata supplied by the sample provider and were not determined by assay-based typing. The full study reports these points: How much clinical and demographic metadata was included differed by source and by participant, and the metadata was provided uncurated.

This chain joins TRBV5-6 to TRBJ2-3, with 7 central nucleotides matching TRBD2. The sample comprised peripheral blood. This receptor was obtained from a man in his forties or fifties with acute or convalescent COVID-19. The CDR3: CASSLVAGGRDTQYF. The DNA is TGTGCCAGCAGCTTAGTAGCGGGCGGGCGTGATACGCAGTATTTT.